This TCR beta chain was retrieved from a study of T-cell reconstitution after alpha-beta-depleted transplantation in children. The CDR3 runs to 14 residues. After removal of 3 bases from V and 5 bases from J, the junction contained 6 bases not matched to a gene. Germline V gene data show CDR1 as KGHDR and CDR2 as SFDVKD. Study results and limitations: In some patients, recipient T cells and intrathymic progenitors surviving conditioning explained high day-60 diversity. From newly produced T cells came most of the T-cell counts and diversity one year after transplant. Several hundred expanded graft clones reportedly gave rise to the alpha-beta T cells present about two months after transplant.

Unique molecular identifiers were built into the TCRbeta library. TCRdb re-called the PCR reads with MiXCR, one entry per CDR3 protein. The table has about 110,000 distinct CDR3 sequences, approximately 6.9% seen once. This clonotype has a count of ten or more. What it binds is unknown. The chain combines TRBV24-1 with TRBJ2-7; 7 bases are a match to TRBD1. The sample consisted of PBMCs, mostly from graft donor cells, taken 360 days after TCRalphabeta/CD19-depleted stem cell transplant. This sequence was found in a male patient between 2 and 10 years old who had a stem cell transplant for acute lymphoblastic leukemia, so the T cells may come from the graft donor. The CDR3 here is CATSDETGLNEQYF. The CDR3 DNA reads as TGTGCCACCAGTGATGAGACAGGGCTGAACGAGCAGTACTTC.